This T cell receptor beta chain was observed in a study of blood T cell repertoires in COVID-19. CDR1 is LNHDA, CDR2 SQIVND, per germline (reference sequence). The CDR3 contains 15 residues. V dropped 4 bases and J dropped 5 bases, with 17 bases sitting between them. Sequencing was performed with immunoSEQ multiplex PCR; in TCRdb, only in-frame clones are kept and a portion is missing. This sample yields over 100,000 clones, of which around 86% are seen a single time; 7.9% belongs to the top ten. The sequence derives from a man in his sixties or seventies with acute or convalescent COVID-19. The V gene is TRBV19, the J gene TRBJ1-1, with D maybe TRBD1 (6 bases). The specimen sequenced was peripheral blood. CDR3 sequence reads: CASSTKIQGATEAFF. CDR3 nucleotides: TGTGCCAGTAGTACCAAAATACAGGGAGCGACTGAAGCTTTCTTT.